These 11 T cell receptor beta chains were all obtained from the same sample, sequenced in a study of blood T cell repertoires in COVID-19. Measured with immunoSEQ multiplex PCR; TCRdb has only the in-frame clones, and not every one. Among fewer than 350,000 clones listed, 81% were seen once. The specimen sequenced was peripheral blood. The origin of the receptors is a woman aged 55 to 70 with active or convalescent COVID-19.

The J gene is TRBJ2-5, the V gene TRBV21-1; TRBD1, the table's D call, was not compared with the DNA. TRBV21-1 is flagged as a pseudogene. This CDR3 spans 16 amino acids. This CDR3 is CASSKARQGPQETQYF. The CDR3, as DNA: TGTGCCAGCAGCAAAGCACGACAGGGTCCCCAAGAGACCCAGTACTTC.

This chain uses TRBV29-1 with TRBJ1-2; 8 nucleotides align to TRBD1. Losses at the gene ends were 3 bases for V and 4 bases for J; bases not matched to a gene: 4. Per germline, CDR1 SQVTM and CDR2 ANQGSEA. The CDR3 length is 13 residues. The CDR3 spells CSVDRTGGYGYTF. The CDR3, as DNA: TGCAGCGTTGACCGTACAGGGGGCTATGGCTACACCTTC.

The J gene is TRBJ1-2, the V gene TRBV14; no definite D call. The CDR3 is 18 amino acids. Germline CDR1 is SGHDN and CDR2 is FVKESK. V was pared by 3 bases and J by 4 bases, with 24 bases between. This CDR3 reads CASSHGLWQAKGSYGYTF. Here the CDR3 DNA reads TGTGCCAGCAGCCACGGACTCTGGCAGGCCAAGGGTAGCTATGGCTACACCTTC.

This chain links TRBV7-8 with TRBJ2-3; 9 bases are shared with TRBD2. The germline V gene encodes CDR1 SGHVS and CDR2 FQNEAQ. The CDR3 sequence is 16 residues long. V lost 5 bases, J lost 2 bases, and 8 bases stayed unmatched. The CDR3 is CASSPTGGGATDTQYF. The CDR3 DNA follows: TGTGCCAGCAGCCCCACGGGCGGGGGGGCCACAGATACGCAGTATTTT.

In its sample, this clone was seen once. A clone one base away is much larger, so this may be a read error. For the CDR3, the DNA is TGTGCCAGCAGTTGGGGCCCAAACACTGAAGCTTTCTTT. Protein: CASSWGPNTEAFF. The chain couples TRBV6-5 to TRBJ1-1, with D tentatively TRBD1 (5 bases). Germline CDR1 MNHEY, CDR2 SVGAGI. The CDR3 is made up of 13 amino acids. The V and J ends lost 4 bases and 2 bases respectively, with 8 bases between them.

CDR3 loop: CASSFPQGGGYEQYF. The CDR3 coding sequence is TGTGCCAGCAGCTTCCCCCAGGGGGGCGGTTACGAGCAGTACTTC. This chain links TRBV13 with TRBJ2-7, with D perhaps matching TRBD1 (7 bases). V was cut by 3 bases and J by 4 bases, with 16 bases left in between. The CDR3 has 15 amino acids. Germline values: CDR1 PRHDT, CDR2 FYEKMQ (reference sequence). Variable domain in full (rest from reference TRBV13 and TRBJ2-7): AAGVIQSPRHLIKEKRETATLKCYPIPRHDTVYWYQQGPGQDPQFLISFYEKMQSDKGSIPDRFSAQQFSDYHSELNMSSLELGDSALYFCASSFPQGGGYEQYFGPGTRLTVT.

The V call is TRBV7-9, the J call TRBJ1-2; a weak D match, TRBD1 (6 bases). The germline CDR1 and CDR2 sequences are SEHNR and FQNEAQ (reference sequence). The CDR3 extends over 13 amino acids. Trimming cost V 1 base and J 6 bases, with 9 bases left between them. The CDR3 here is CASSLEGTHGYTF. The CDR3, as DNA: TGTGCCAGCAGCTTAGAGGGGACACATGGCTACACCTTC.

This clone was seen once. This chain uses TRBV5-1 with TRBJ2-5, with 10 bases lining up with TRBD2. This CDR3 comprises 15 residues. Germline-derived CDR1 and CDR2 are SGHRS and YFSETQ. The V and J ends lost 6 bases and 3 bases, in that order; junction bases with no gene match: 8. CDR3 amino acids: CASKQIAGGEETQYF. CDR3 coding DNA: TGCGCCAGCAAACAAATAGCGGGGGGTGAAGAGACCCAGTACTTC.

This chain connects TRBV2 to TRBJ1-6, with 7 bases fitting TRBD1. J gave up 7 bases and V 0 bases, and 12 bases lay outside the gene matches. This CDR3 has 18 residues. Germline CDR1 SNHLY, CDR2 FYNNEI. The CDR3: CASSEAPYFQGGNSPLHF. DNA of the CDR3: TGTGCCAGCAGTGAAGCCCCTTATTTTCAGGGGGGAAATTCACCCCTCCACTTT. Variable domain in full (rest from reference TRBV2 and TRBJ1-6): EPEVTQTPSHQVTQMGQEVILRCVPISNHLYFYWYRQILGQKVEFLVSFYNNEISEKSEIFDDQFSVERPDGSNFTLKIRSTKLEDSAMYFCASSEAPYFQGGNSPLHFGNGTRLTVT.

This clone was picked up one time. The J gene is TRBJ2-7, the V gene TRBV3-1 (or the pseudogene TRBV3-2); TRBD1 matches at 9 bases. The CDR3 sequence is 16 residues long. The junction had 11 bases not matched to a gene; V was cut back by 4 bases and J by 4 bases. CDR1 and CDR2 (germline): LGHDT, YNNKEL (reference sequence). The CDR3 reads CASSLMTGGKGYEQYF. CDR3 bases: TGTGCCAGCAGCCTTATGACAGGGGGAAAAGGGTACGAGCAGTACTTC.

The CDR3 reads CASSPDRAGYGYTF. DNA for the CDR3: TGTGCCAGCAGCCCAGACAGGGCTGGCTATGGCTACACCTTC. The chain links TRBV11-2 to TRBJ1-2, with TRBD1 matching over 7 bases. Germline loops: CDR1 SGHAT, CDR2 FQNNGV. V lost 5 bases and J lost 4; bases outside the gene matches: 7. This CDR3 contains 14 residues.